This entry concerns a single T cell receptor beta chain. Sequencing used immunoSEQ multiplex PCR; TCRdb keeps in-frame clones, though not all of them. The table lists some 110,000 clones, about nine tenths of them singletons. This CDR3 contains 14 residues. V was cut by 8 bases and J by 0 bases, with 13 bases left in between. Germline CDR1 SEHNR, CDR2 FQNEAQ (reference sequence). This specimen belongs to a study of blood T cell repertoires in COVID-19. Study-level background: Researchers got acute and convalescent COVID-19 samples from the United States, Italy and Spain. PBMCs, B-cell-depleted T cells, or T cells were the source of the cDNA or gDNA that made up the material.

This chain links TRBV7-9 with TRBJ1-1; a weak D match, TRBD1 (6 bases). Sequencing input: peripheral blood. This clonotype was sampled from a human donor in a cohort sampled during active COVID-19. The CDR3 DNA reads TGTGCCAGCCTTCGGACAGCCATGAACACTGAAGCTTTCTTT. Translation: CASLRTAMNTEAFF.